A selection of T cell receptor beta chains follows, all from one sample in a study of CD8 T cells in ankylosing spondylitis. MiXCR was run by TCRdb on the 5' RACE reads, yielding one entry per CDR3 protein. The table has about 220,000 distinct CDR3 sequences, approximately 20% seen once. The sequencing input was blood, either unsorted or a sorted T cell fraction (not recorded which). The receptors shown here come from a male donor with ankylosing spondylitis. The CDR3 runs from the conserved cysteine through the conserved F or W. The order of the fields is D gene, clone size, J gene, V gene, CDR3 protein, CDR3 DNA. The D gene is left open where the match is weak. Clone size, where shown, is once, few, many, or a class for clones that have expanded.

D: TRBD2
size: -
J: TRBJ2-5
V: TRBV6-2/TRBV6-3
CDR3: CASSPYGGTSGGHDHQETQYF
DNA: TGTGCCAGCAGTCCTTACGGTGGGACTAGCGGGGGGCACGATCACCAAGAGACCCAGTACTTC

D: -
size: -
J: TRBJ2-3
V: TRBV6-1
CDR3: CASSEFRLLTDTQYF
DNA: TGTGCCAGCAGTGAATTTAGACTACTCACAGATACGCAGTATTTT

D: -
size: -
J: TRBJ1-3
V: TRBV4-2
CDR3: CASSQVVMTERPLQSGNTIYF
DNA: TGTGCCAGCAGCCAAGTGGTAATGACAGAAAGACCCCTACAATCTGGAAACACCATATATTTT

D: TRBD1
size: few
J: TRBJ2-1
V: TRBV10-3
CDR3: CAISERGPFNEQFF
DNA: TGTGCCATCAGTGAGAGGGGGCCCTTCAATGAGCAGTTCTTC

D: -
size: many
J: TRBJ1-1
V: TRBV6-5
CDR3: CASSYGTGNTEAFF
DNA: TGTGCCAGCAGCTATGGGACGGGGAACACTGAAGCTTTCTTT

D: -
size: -
J: TRBJ2-1
V: TRBV7-9
CDR3: CASSPRAGQAHNEQFF
DNA: TGTGCCAGCAGCCCCCGAGCGGGACAGGCTCACAATGAGCAGTTCTTC

D: -
size: -
J: TRBJ2-7
V: TRBV7-3
CDR3: CASAPVPSYEQYF
DNA: TGTGCCAGCGCCCCCGTCCCCTCCTACGAGCAGTACTTC

D: -
size: -
J: TRBJ2-7
V: TRBV3-1
CDR3: CASSHTDTYEQYF
DNA: TGTGCCAGCAGCCATACTGATACGTACGAGCAGTACTTC

D: -
size: few
J: TRBJ2-7
V: TRBV7-9
CDR3: CASSLGFNEQYF
DNA: TGTGCCAGCAGCTTGGGGTTCAACGAGCAGTACTTC

D: -
size: few
J: TRBJ2-7
V: TRBV6-1
CDR3: CASSDRDIGYEQYF
DNA: TGTGCCAGCAGTGATCGGGACATAGGCTACGAGCAGTACTTC

D: -
size: -
J: TRBJ2-1
V: TRBV20-1
CDR3: CSARSRTLYNEQFF
DNA: TGCAGTGCCAGGAGTAGGACCCTTTACAATGAGCAGTTCTTC

D: TRBD2
size: -
J: TRBJ2-7
V: TRBV3-1
CDR3: CASSQTSGDIYEQYF
DNA: TGTGCCAGCAGTCAAACTAGCGGGGACATCTACGAGCAGTACTTC

D: -
size: few
J: TRBJ1-2
V: TRBV29-1
CDR3: CSVEVVHQEPSLYGYTF
DNA: TGCAGCGTTGAAGTGGTGCACCAGGAGCCCTCTCTATATGGCTACACCTTC

D: -
size: few
J: TRBJ1-2
V: TRBV4-1
CDR3: CASSQNGPSYGYTF
DNA: TGCGCCAGCAGCCAAAACGGACCGTCCTATGGCTACACCTTC

D: -
size: -
J: TRBJ2-5
V: TRBV7-2
CDR3: CASSPTGLEETQYF
DNA: TGTGCCAGCAGCCCAACGGGGTTGGAAGAGACCCAGTACTTC

D: -
size: -
J: TRBJ1-2
V: TRBV20-1
CDR3: CSAINRDTLGPESYGYTF
DNA: TGCAGTGCCATCAACCGGGACACACTAGGGCCTGAGAGCTATGGCTACACCTTC

D: TRBD2
size: few
J: TRBJ2-7
V: TRBV7-7
CDR3: CASSLSTLAGFDEQYF
DNA: TGTGCTAGCAGCTTAAGCACTTTAGCGGGATTCGACGAGCAGTACTTC

D: TRBD1
size: few
J: TRBJ1-2
V: TRBV29-1
CDR3: CSVEDGTGVEYTF
DNA: TGCAGCGTTGAGGATGGAACAGGGGTCGAATACACCTTC

D: -
size: -
J: TRBJ2-1
V: TRBV6-1
CDR3: CASSLGTDLEQFF
DNA: TGTGCCAGCAGTCTCGGGACGGATCTTGAGCAGTTCTTC

D: TRBD2
size: few
J: TRBJ2-7
V: TRBV6-1
CDR3: CASSEYPSGRYEQYF
DNA: TGTGCCAGCAGTGAATATCCTAGCGGGAGGTATGAGCAGTACTTC

D: -
size: many
J: TRBJ1-1
V: TRBV20-1
CDR3: CSAIPPGINTEAFF
DNA: TGCAGTGCTATCCCTCCGGGGATAAACACTGAAGCTTTCTTT

D: TRBD1
size: -
J: TRBJ2-2
V: TRBV19
CDR3: CASTETGGEVNTGELFF
DNA: TGTGCCAGTACAGAGACAGGGGGCGAAGTAAACACCGGGGAGCTGTTTTTT

D: TRBD1
size: few
J: TRBJ2-7
V: TRBV3-1
CDR3: CASSPRQGRYEQYF
DNA: TGTGCCAGCAGCCCGAGACAGGGGCGGTACGAGCAGTACTTC

D: TRBD2
size: few
J: TRBJ2-2
V: TRBV6-1
CDR3: CASSPRGGAITGELFF
DNA: TGTGCCAGCAGTCCCCGGGGAGGGGCGATAACCGGGGAGCTGTTTTTT

D: -
size: many
J: TRBJ2-1
V: TRBV7-6
CDR3: CASAIAQNNEQFF
DNA: TGTGCCAGCGCGATAGCGCAGAACAATGAGCAGTTCTTC

D: -
size: -
J: TRBJ1-5
V: TRBV10-3
CDR3: CAISPDRNGPQHF
DNA: TGTGCCATCAGTCCTGACAGGAATGGGCCCCAGCATTTT

D: -
size: -
J: TRBJ1-3
V: TRBV2
CDR3: CASSEEGSGNTIYF
DNA: TGTGCCAGCAGTGAGGAGGGGTCTGGAAACACCATATATTTT

D: TRBD2
size: -
J: TRBJ2-7
V: TRBV7-9
CDR3: CASSLALAGSHEQYF
DNA: TGTGCCAGCAGCTTAGCGCTAGCGGGATCCCACGAGCAGTACTTC

D: TRBD1
size: -
J: TRBJ2-1
V: TRBV6-4
CDR3: CASSDSAGTGHEQFF
DNA: TGTGCCAGCAGTGACTCTGCCGGGACAGGGCATGAGCAGTTCTTC

D: TRBD2
size: -
J: TRBJ2-3
V: TRBV9
CDR3: CASASSGVSDTQYF
DNA: TGTGCCAGCGCTTCTAGCGGGGTGTCAGATACGCAGTATTTT

D: -
size: -
J: TRBJ2-3
V: TRBV28
CDR3: CASSLLTRASTDTQYF
DNA: TGTGCCAGCAGTTTACTTACTAGGGCTAGCACAGATACGCAGTATTTT

D: -
size: many
J: TRBJ2-2
V: TRBV12-3/TRBV12-4
CDR3: CASRPSPVTGELFF
DNA: TGTGCCAGCAGGCCCAGCCCCGTTACCGGGGAGCTGTTTTTT